This is a list of T cell receptor beta chains from one sample in a study of cytomegalovirus exposure and HLA in healthy donors. The repertoire was sequenced with immunoSEQ multiplex PCR; TCRdb's copy has only in-frame clones and lacks some. The data show 170,000 or so clones, 85% seen once. The sequenced material came from PBMCs. Source of these receptors: a man in his late teens or twenties in good health and CMV-seropositive. Both conserved end residues are part of each CDR3. The D gene is left open where the match is weak. Part of the rows lack a size; the others show once, few, many or a class for expanded clones.

d_gene	v_gene	j_gene	abundance	CDR3aa	CDR3nt
TRBD2	TRBV19	TRBJ2-5	-	CATATSGSKKETQYF	TGTGCCACCGCGACTAGCGGGAGTAAGAAAGAGACCCAGTACTTC
TRBD1	TRBV28	TRBJ2-2	few	CASSSGTANTGELFF	TGTGCCAGCAGTTCCGGGACAGCGAACACCGGGGAGCTGTTTTTT
TRBD2	TRBV5-1	TRBJ2-5	-	CASSTGTSGGLETQYF	TGCGCCAGCAGCACCGGGACTAGCGGGGGGTTAGAGACCCAGTACTTC
-	TRBV19	TRBJ1-6	-	CASRIGPGGYNSPLHF	TGTGCCAGTAGAATTGGCCCCGGGGGCTATAATTCACCCCTCCACTTT
-	TRBV5-4	TRBJ2-2	-	CASSFSDSHGELFF	TGTGCCAGCAGCTTCTCCGACAGCCACGGGGAGCTGTTTTTT
TRBD1	TRBV7-9	TRBJ1-2	-	CASSAGTGWYDGYTF	TGTGCCAGCAGCGCCGGGACAGGGTGGTATGATGGCTACACCTTC
-	TRBV15	TRBJ2-3	-	CATSRDLGEGSGTDTQYF	TGTGCCACCAGCAGAGATTTGGGTGAGGGATCGGGTACAGATACGCAGTATTTT
TRBD1	TRBV11-2	TRBJ1-5	once	CASSFPDRGQDQPQHF	TGTGCCAGCAGCTTCCCCGACAGGGGGCAAGATCAGCCCCAGCATTTT
TRBD2	TRBV5-1	TRBJ2-1	-	CASSSYGTSGRIRYNEQFF	TGCGCCAGCAGCTCATACGGGACTAGCGGGAGAATTCGCTACAATGAGCAGTTCTTC
-	TRBV2	TRBJ1-2	few	CASDREGIGYTF	TGTGCCAGCGATAGGGAGGGGATTGGCTACACCTTC
-	TRBV5-1	TRBJ2-2	once	CASSSDSPNTGELFF	TGCGCCAGCAGCTCGGACTCCCCGAACACCGGGGAGCTGTTTTTT
-	TRBV30	TRBJ2-7	-	CAWIMRASNEQYF	TGTGCCTGGATAATGAGGGCAAGCAACGAGCAGTACTTC
TRBD1	TRBV19	TRBJ1-1	-	CASSLTGAGEAFF	TGTGCCAGTAGTCTGACAGGGGCCGGGGAAGCTTTCTTT
TRBD1	TRBV4-1	TRBJ1-3	-	CASSPRGTASGNTIYF	TGCGCCAGCAGCCCACGAGGGACAGCCTCTGGAAACACCATATATTTT
-	TRBV5-6	TRBJ1-1	-	CASRRGPGGTEAFF	TGTGCCAGCAGACGTGGACCGGGGGGGACTGAAGCTTTCTTT
TRBD1	TRBV9	TRBJ1-1	-	CASTRDRGDTEAFF	TGTGCCAGCACCCGGGACAGGGGCGACACTGAAGCTTTCTTT
TRBD2	TRBV28	TRBJ2-4	-	CASSQREGNIQYF	TGTGCCAGCAGCCAAAGGGAGGGAAACATTCAGTACTTC
TRBD1	TRBV4-1	TRBJ1-6	-	CASSQDPGTDYNSPLHF	TGCGCCAGCAGCCAAGATCCAGGGACAGATTATAATTCACCCCTCCACTTT
TRBD1	TRBV7-9	TRBJ1-4	-	CASSRQGTNEKLFF	TGTGCCAGCAGCCGACAGGGCACTAATGAAAAACTGTTTTTT
-	TRBV4-1	TRBJ2-1	-	CASSQLGLNYNEQFF	TGCGCCAGCAGCCAACTGGGCCTCAACTACAATGAGCAGTTCTTC
-	TRBV5-8	TRBJ1-5	-	CASSLGQDVDQPQHF	TGTGCCAGCAGCTTGGGCCAGGATGTTGATCAGCCCCAGCATTTT
-	TRBV28	TRBJ2-5	-	CASSFSGEMAETQYF	TGTGCCAGCAGTTTTTCGGGGGAAATGGCGGAGACCCAGTACTTC
-	TRBV27	TRBJ2-7	-	CASSLSSYSYEQYF	TGTGCCAGCAGTTTAAGTAGTTACTCCTACGAGCAGTACTTC
TRBD1	TRBV28	TRBJ2-7	-	CASSSGQAYSYEQYF	TGTGCCAGCAGTTCAGGACAGGCATACTCCTACGAGCAGTACTTC
TRBD2	TRBV29-1	TRBJ2-3	-	CSVLSRERGGSRDTQYF	TGCAGCGTCCTCTCTCGAGAGCGGGGGGGCTCGAGAGATACGCAGTATTTT
TRBD1	TRBV23-1	TRBJ2-7	-	CASARNNQGGRSYEQYF	TGCGCCAGCGCACGCAATAACCAAGGGGGCAGGTCCTACGAGCAGTACTTC
TRBD1	TRBV27	TRBJ1-2	-	CASSVGQGANYGYTF	TGTGCCAGCAGCGTAGGACAGGGGGCTAACTATGGCTACACCTTC
TRBD1	TRBV11-2	TRBJ2-1	-	CASSSLQGDNEQFF	TGTGCCAGCAGCTCCCTCCAGGGGGACAATGAGCAGTTCTTC
-	TRBV4-1	TRBJ2-1	-	CASSQYLSSYNEQFF	TGCGCCAGCAGCCAATATTTGAGCTCCTACAATGAGCAGTTCTTC
-	TRBV5-1	TRBJ2-2	-	CASIGEGAAQNTGELFF	TGCGCCAGCATAGGTGAGGGCGCCGCGCAGAACACCGGGGAGCTGTTTTTT
-	TRBV28	TRBJ1-1	-	CASSSYGGGTEAFF	TGTGCCAGCAGTTCCTACGGGGGGGGGACTGAAGCTTTCTTT
TRBD1	TRBV6-5	TRBJ2-1	-	CASSYSGQANNEQFF	TGTGCCAGCAGTTACTCGGGACAGGCCAACAATGAGCAGTTCTTC
-	TRBV28	TRBJ2-1	once	CASSFLGAHTYNEQFF	TGTGCCAGCAGTTTCCTGGGGGCCCATACCTACAATGAGCAGTTCTTC
-	TRBV30	TRBJ2-1	-	CASDFYNEQFF	TGTGCCTCGGACTTCTACAATGAGCAGTTCTTC
TRBD2	TRBV18	TRBJ2-5	-	CASSRLARQETQYF	TGTGCCAGCTCACGACTAGCGAGGCAAGAGACCCAGTACTTC
-	TRBV7-6	TRBJ2-2	-	CASSLGATGELFF	TGTGCCAGCAGCTTAGGAGCAACCGGGGAGCTGTTTTTT
-	TRBV5-6	TRBJ2-7	few	CASSLTVGEGSYEQYF	TGTGCCAGCAGCCTCACAGTGGGAGAGGGATCCTACGAGCAGTACTTC
TRBD1	TRBV6-1	TRBJ1-1	-	CASRTGDTEAFF	TGTGCCAGCAGGACAGGGGACACTGAAGCTTTCTTT
TRBD1	TRBV5-6	TRBJ1-2	-	CASRSLPGQGIDYGYTF	TGTGCCAGCAGATCACTTCCGGGACAGGGGATCGACTATGGCTACACCTTC
-	TRBV6-4	TRBJ1-1	-	CASSVSENTEAFF	TGTGCCAGCAGTGTATCAGAAAACACTGAAGCTTTCTTT
-	TRBV5-1	TRBJ2-1	-	CASSSGVTEQFF	TGCGCCAGCAGCTCCGGGGTCACTGAGCAGTTCTTC
-	TRBV28	TRBJ1-1	-	CASSFPSRNTEAFF	TGTGCCAGCAGTTTCCCGAGTCGGAACACTGAAGCTTTCTTT
TRBD1	TRBV10-3	TRBJ2-1	few	CATGDKRTGSYNEQFF	TGTGCCACGGGAGACAAGAGGACAGGGTCCTACAATGAGCAGTTCTTC